This T cell receptor beta chain comes out of a study of tumor-infiltrating lymphocytes in primary liver carcinoma. About the study: Productive TCRbeta read yields ran from roughly 3.65 to 7.13 million per sample and were similar between tissues.

Germline loops: CDR1 MNHNS, CDR2 SASEGT. The CDR3 spans 14 residues. The ends were cut back, 7 bases at V and 4 bases at J, with 15 bases in the middle. Extraction of RNA together with DNA used about 18-30 mg of unsorted bulk tissue. Making TCR beta cDNA involved around 520 ng total RNA and a constant-region primer. Slightly modified ARM-PCR with three nested multiplex PCR rounds yielded TCR beta libraries. In the first two PCR rounds, TRBV1-TRBV30 forward primers were paired with a C-beta reverse primer, and each round lasted roughly 9 cycles. One entry per CDR3 protein, called by TCRdb with MiXCR from the multiplex PCR reads. This sample yields approximately 110,000 distinct CDR3 sequences, of which roughly 80% are seen a single time; about 20% belongs to the top ten.

This chain connects TRBV6-1 to TRBJ2-3, with D possibly TRBD2 on 6 matching bases. The source material was liver tumor tissue from sampling region 3. Regarding subset: tumor region T3, left-lateral pole. This TCR came from a man aged 35 to 55 with primary liver carcinoma and hepatitis B virus infection. The CDR3 nucleotides are TGTGCCAGCACCGTCGGGACTGGCTCAGATACGCAGTATTTT. It translates to CASTVGTGSDTQYF.